One and the same sample provided the 14 T cell receptor beta chains below, sequenced in a study of T cell changes during pregnancy in multiple sclerosis. The assay was immunoSEQ multiplex PCR, and TCRdb's table has in-frame clones only and misses some. The table has 40,000 to 45,000 clones, about 91% seen once. The sequenced sample was CD4+ T cells from peripheral blood mononuclear cells, obtained in the second trimester of pregnancy. The receptors come from a female donor in good health, enrolled as a control in a pregnancy study.

The CDR3 DNA follows: TGCGCCAGCAGCTTGAGCACGTTCTCTGGAAACACCATATATTTT. Translated: CASSLSTFSGNTIYF. The V gene is TRBV5-1, the J gene TRBJ1-3, with D unclear. This CDR3 has 15 amino acids. The V and J ends lost 1 base and 0 bases respectively, with 8 bases between them. Germline lookup yields CDR1 SGHRS and CDR2 YFSETQ.

The chain has TRBV30 and TRBJ1-2; D remains unclear. With 1 base removed from V and 3 bases from J, the gap between germline ends came to 9 bases. CDR1 is GTSNPN and CDR2 is SVGIG in the germline V gene (reference sequence). CDR3 length: 13 residues. The CDR3 DNA is TGTGCCTGGAGTGATACCAGGCACTATGGCTACACCTTC. Amino acid sequence: CAWSDTRHYGYTF.

This chain connects TRBV18 to TRBJ1-3, with 7 positions matching TRBD1. This CDR3 has 15 residues. Germline-derived CDR1 and CDR2 are KGHSH and LQKENI. V trimming: 1 base; J trimming: 4 bases; junction bases outside the gene matches: 4. The CDR3 nucleotides are TGTGCCAGCTCACCACAGGGGACAGACGGAAACACCATATATTTT. Translating gives CASSPQGTDGNTIYF. Drawing the rest from reference TRBV18 and TRBJ1-3, the complete variable domain is NAGVMQNPRHLVRRRGQEARLRCSPMKGHSHVYWYRQLPEEGLKFMVYLQKENIIDESGMPKERFSAEFPKEGPSILRIQQVVRGDSAAYFCASSPQGTDGNTIYFGEGSWLTVV.

The chain carries TRBV12-5 and TRBJ1-4; D is perhaps TRBD1 (6 bases). The germline V gene has CDR1 LGHNT and CDR2 FRNRAP. Trimming stripped 3 bases from V and 7 bases from J, with 18 bases between. This CDR3 has 16 amino acids. CDR3 amino acids: CASGLHVGGASEKLFF. DNA of the CDR3: TGTGCTAGTGGTTTACATGTGGGGGGGGCAAGTGAAAAACTGTTTTTT.

The genes are TRBV5-5 and TRBJ2-3; perhaps TRBD2 as D (5 bases). Trimming pared 0 bases from V and 3 bases from J, leaving 5 bases between. This CDR3 comprises 13 residues. Germline CDR1 is SGHKS and CDR2 is YYEKEE (reference sequence). CDR3 in amino acids: CASSLGRTDTQYF. The CDR3 bases are TGTGCCAGCAGCTTGGGGAGGACAGATACGCAGTATTTT.

The chain links TRBV28 to TRBJ2-7; TRBD2 matches at 11 bases. Germline CDR1 MDHEN, CDR2 SYDVKM. V gave up 6 bases and J gave up 2 bases; unmatched junction bases: 6. The CDR3 consists of 15 residues. The CDR3 spells CASRPGTSGPYEQYF. CDR3 bases: TGTGCCAGCAGGCCCGGGACTAGCGGCCCCTACGAGCAGTACTTC.

The gene calls are TRBV30 and TRBJ2-7, with D maybe TRBD1 (6 bases). The germline gives CDR1 GTSNPN, CDR2 SVGIG (reference sequence). V shed 0 bases and J shed 3 bases, with 15 bases lying between them. This CDR3 comprises 15 residues. The DNA for the CDR3 is TGTGCCTGGAGTGTAGCGGCGGACAGCAACTACGAGCAGTACTTC. It encodes CAWSVAADSNYEQYF.

This clone appeared a few times. The V and J genes are TRBV18 and TRBJ2-5; D perhaps matches TRBD2 (5 bases). Between the trimmed V and J ends, which lost 6 bases and 2 bases, there was a span of 13 bases. This CDR3 is 14 amino acids long. CDR1 and CDR2 (germline): KGHSH, LQKENI. CDR3 DNA: TGTGCCAGCTCTCCCGGACTGATACAAGAGACCCAGTACTTC. Translating gives CASSPGLIQETQYF.

The DNA for the CDR3 is TGCGCCAGCAGCTTCGGGTCACCGAATCAGCCCCAGCATTTT. This encodes CASSFGSPNQPQHF. The rearrangement uses TRBV5-1 and TRBJ1-5, with D unresolved. The CDR3 runs to 14 residues. V lost 2 bases, J lost 4 bases, and 10 bases lay in between. Germline V gene data show CDR1 as SGHRS and CDR2 as YFSETQ. Using reference TRBV5-1 and TRBJ1-5 for the parts outside the CDR3, the full variable domain is KAGVTQTPRYLIKTRGQQVTLSCSPISGHRSVSWYQQTPGQGLQFLFEYFSETQRNKGNFPGRFSGRQFSNSRSEMNVSTLELGDSALYLCASSFGSPNQPQHFGDGTRLSIL.

The chain employs TRBV6-6 and TRBJ1-2; maybe TRBD1 (6 bases). The CDR3 is 13 residues long. Germline CDR1 is MNHNY and CDR2 is SVGAGI (reference sequence). Trimming shortened V by 6 bases and J by 4 bases, and 12 bases separated the two germline ends. In DNA form, the CDR3 reads TGTGCCAGCAGAGCGGACAGCCCCTATGGCTACACCTTC. This gives the protein CASRADSPYGYTF.

The V call is TRBV6-5, the J call TRBJ2-3, with TRBD2 matching over 13 bases. The V and J ends lost 10 bases and 7 bases, in that order; junction bases with no gene match: 8. Germline loops: CDR1 MNHEY, CDR2 SVGAGI. The CDR3 totals 14 residues. In DNA, the CDR3 is TGTGCCACCTCAACTAGCGGGGGGGCCAATACGCAGTATTTT. Its protein product is CATSTSGGANTQYF.

The J gene is TRBJ2-5, the V gene TRBV7-2; D possibly corresponds to TRBD1 (6 bases). The CDR3 loop spans 15 amino acids. From germline, CDR1 is SGHTA and CDR2 FQGNSA. The ends were cut back, 5 bases at V and 5 bases at J, with 18 bases in the middle. The CDR3 DNA follows: TGTGCCAGCAGCCCGAACAGGGCCGCTAGGGAGACCCAGTACTTC. Its protein product is CASSPNRAARETQYF.

This clone has just one count. The chain links TRBV11-3 to TRBJ2-2; 7 positions agree with TRBD1. With V trimmed by 4 bases and J by 1 base, 3 bases remained unmatched. CDR1 and CDR2 (germline): SGHNT, YENEEA. The CDR3 sequence is 15 residues long. CDR3 nucleotides: TGTGCCAGCAGCTCGAGACAGGGGAACACCGGGGAGCTGTTTTTT. Its protein is CASSSRQGNTGELFF.

The chain carries TRBV5-4 and TRBJ2-1; D perhaps matches TRBD2 (6 bases). V lost 4 bases, J lost 0 bases, and 14 bases lay in between. In germline, CDR1 is SGHNT, CDR2 YYREEE (reference sequence). The CDR3 has 16 amino acids. The CDR3 loop is CASSGRTSSSYNEQFF. CDR3 nucleotides: TGTGCCAGCAGCGGGAGGACTTCGAGCTCCTACAATGAGCAGTTCTTC.